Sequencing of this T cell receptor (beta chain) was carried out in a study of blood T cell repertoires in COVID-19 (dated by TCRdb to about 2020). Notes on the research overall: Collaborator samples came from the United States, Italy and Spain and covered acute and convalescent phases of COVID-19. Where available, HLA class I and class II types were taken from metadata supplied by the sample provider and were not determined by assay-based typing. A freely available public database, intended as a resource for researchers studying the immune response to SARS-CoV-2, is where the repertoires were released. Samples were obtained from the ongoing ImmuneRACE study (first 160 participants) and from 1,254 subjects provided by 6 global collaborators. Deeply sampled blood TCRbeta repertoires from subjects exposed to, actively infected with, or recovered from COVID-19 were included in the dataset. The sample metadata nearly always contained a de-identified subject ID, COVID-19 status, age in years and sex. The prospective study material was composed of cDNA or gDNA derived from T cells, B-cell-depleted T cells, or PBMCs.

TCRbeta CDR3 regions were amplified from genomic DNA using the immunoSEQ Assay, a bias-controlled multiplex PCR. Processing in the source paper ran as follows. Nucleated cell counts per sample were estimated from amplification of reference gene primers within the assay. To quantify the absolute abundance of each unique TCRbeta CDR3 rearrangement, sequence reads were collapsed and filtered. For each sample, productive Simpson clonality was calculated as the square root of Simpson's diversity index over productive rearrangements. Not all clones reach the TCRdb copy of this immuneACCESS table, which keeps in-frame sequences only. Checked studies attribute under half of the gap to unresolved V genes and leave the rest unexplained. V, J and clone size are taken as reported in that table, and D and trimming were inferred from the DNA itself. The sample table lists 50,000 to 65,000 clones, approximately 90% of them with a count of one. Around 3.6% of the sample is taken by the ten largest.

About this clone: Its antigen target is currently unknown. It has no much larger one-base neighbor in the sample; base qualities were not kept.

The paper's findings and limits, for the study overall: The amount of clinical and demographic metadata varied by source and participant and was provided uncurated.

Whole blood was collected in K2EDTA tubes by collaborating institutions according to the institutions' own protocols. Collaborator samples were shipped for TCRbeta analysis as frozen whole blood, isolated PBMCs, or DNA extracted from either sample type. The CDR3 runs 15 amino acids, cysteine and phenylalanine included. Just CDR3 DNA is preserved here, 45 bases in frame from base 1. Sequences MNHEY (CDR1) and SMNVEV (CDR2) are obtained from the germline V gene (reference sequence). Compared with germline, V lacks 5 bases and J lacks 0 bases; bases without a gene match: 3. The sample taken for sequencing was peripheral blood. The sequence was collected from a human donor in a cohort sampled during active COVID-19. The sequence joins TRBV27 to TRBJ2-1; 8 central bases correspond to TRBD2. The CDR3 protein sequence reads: CASSGGTSSYNEQFF. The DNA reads TGTGCCAGCAGTGGGGGGACTAGCTCCTACAATGAGCAGTTCTTC.